This T cell receptor beta chain came from a study of neoadjuvant anti-PD-1 for oral cavity cancer. Six replicates per PBMC sample, mostly from roughly 490 ng of genomic DNA. Sequencing used immunoSEQ multiplex PCR; TCRdb keeps in-frame clones, though not all of them. This repertoire shows about 16,000 clones, roughly 78% found once; its top ten account for 2% to 3%. Germline assignment: CDR1 MNHEY and CDR2 SMNVEV (reference sequence). The CDR3 loop spans 17 amino acids. With V trimmed by 1 base and J by 6 bases, 11 bases remained unmatched. Patients had newly diagnosed, untreated stage II-IVA oral cavity squamous cell carcinoma. Patients had HPV-negative, locally advanced oral cavity squamous cell carcinoma.

The material sequenced was PBMCs, taken before nivolumab (anti-PD-1) treatment. The chain has TRBV27 and TRBJ1-5; 8 bases are a match to TRBD1. The origin of this receptor is a person aged 35 to 85 with oral cavity squamous cell carcinoma. CDR3 loop: CASSLWATGALGQPQHF. CDR3 bases: TGTGCCAGCAGTTTATGGGCGACAGGGGCCCTCGGTCAGCCCCAGCATTTT.